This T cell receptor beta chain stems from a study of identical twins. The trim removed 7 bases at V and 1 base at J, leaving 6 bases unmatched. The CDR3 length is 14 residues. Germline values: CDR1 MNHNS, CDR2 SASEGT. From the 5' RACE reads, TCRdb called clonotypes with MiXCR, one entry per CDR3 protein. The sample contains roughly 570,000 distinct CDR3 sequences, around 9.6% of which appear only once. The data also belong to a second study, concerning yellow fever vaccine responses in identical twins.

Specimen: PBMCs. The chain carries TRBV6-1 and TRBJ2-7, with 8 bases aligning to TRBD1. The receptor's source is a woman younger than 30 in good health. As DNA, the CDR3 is TGTGCCAGCAACGGACAGGGAACATCCTACGAGCAGTACTTC. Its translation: CASNGQGTSYEQYF.